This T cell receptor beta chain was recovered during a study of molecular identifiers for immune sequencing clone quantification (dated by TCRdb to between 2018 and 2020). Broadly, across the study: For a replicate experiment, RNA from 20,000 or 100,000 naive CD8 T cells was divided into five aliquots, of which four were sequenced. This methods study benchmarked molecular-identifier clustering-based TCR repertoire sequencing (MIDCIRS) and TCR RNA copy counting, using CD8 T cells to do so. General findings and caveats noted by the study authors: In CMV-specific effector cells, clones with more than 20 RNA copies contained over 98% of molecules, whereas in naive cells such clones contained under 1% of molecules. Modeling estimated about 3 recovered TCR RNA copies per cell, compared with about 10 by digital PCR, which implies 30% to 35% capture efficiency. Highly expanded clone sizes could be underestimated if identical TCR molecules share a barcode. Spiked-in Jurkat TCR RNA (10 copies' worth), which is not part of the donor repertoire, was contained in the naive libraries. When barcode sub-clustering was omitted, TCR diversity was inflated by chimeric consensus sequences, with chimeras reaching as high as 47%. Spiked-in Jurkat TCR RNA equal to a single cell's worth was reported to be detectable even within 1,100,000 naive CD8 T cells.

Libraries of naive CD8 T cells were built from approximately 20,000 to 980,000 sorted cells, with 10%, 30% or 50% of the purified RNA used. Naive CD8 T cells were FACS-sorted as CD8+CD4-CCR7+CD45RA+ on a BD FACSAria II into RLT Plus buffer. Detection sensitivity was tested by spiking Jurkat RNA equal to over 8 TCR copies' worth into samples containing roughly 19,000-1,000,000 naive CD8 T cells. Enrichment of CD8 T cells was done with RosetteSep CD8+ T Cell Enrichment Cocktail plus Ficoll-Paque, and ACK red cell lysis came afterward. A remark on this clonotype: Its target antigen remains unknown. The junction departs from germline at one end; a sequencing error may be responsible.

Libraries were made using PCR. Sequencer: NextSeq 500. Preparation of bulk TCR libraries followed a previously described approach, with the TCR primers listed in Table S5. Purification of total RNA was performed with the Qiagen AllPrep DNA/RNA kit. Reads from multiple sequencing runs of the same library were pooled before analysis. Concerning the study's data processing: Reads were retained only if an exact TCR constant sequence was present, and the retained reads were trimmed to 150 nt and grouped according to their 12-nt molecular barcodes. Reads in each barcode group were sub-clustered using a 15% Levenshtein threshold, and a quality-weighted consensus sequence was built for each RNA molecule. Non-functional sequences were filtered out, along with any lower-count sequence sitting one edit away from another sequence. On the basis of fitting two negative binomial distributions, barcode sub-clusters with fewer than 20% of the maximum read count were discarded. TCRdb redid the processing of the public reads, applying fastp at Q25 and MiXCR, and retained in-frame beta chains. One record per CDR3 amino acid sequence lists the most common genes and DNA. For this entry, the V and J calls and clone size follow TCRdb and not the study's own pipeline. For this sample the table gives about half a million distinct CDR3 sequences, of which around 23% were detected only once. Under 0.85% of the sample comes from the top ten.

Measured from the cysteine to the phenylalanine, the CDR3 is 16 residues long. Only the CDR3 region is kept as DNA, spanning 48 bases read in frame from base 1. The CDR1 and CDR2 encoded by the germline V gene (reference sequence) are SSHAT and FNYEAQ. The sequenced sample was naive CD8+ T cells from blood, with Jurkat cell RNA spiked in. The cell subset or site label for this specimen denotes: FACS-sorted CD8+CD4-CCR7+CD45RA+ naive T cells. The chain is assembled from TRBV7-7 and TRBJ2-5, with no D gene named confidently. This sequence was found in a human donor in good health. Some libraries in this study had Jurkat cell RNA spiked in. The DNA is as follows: TGTGCTAGCAGCCAAGAATACACCGGGTCCCAAGAGACCCAGTACTTC. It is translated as CASSQEYTGSQETQYF. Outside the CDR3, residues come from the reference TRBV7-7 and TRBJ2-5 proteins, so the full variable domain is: GAGVSQSPRYKVTKRGQDVTLRCDPISSHATLYWYQQALGQGPEFLTYFNYEAQPDKSGLPSDRFSAERPEGSISTLTIQRTEQRDSAMYRCASSQEYTGSQETQYFGPGTRLLVL.